The 19 T cell receptor beta chains presented below share a single source sample, sequenced in a study of OX40 agonist ivuxolimab in advanced cancers. Produced via immunoSEQ multiplex PCR; TCRdb's table is partial and in-frame only. This sample has about 77,000 clones; just under 95% occur once, and the top ten carry about 0.32%. Material: CD4+ or CD8+ T cells sorted from blood, obtained in a trial of the OX40 agonist ivuxolimab. All receptors come from an adult with an advanced solid tumor such as melanoma, head and neck, liver or kidney cancer.

This clone was counted once. The CDR3 protein is CASSFSGDHEQYF. The CDR3 DNA reads as TGTGCCAGCAGCTTTTCAGGGGACCACGAGCAGTACTTC. The chain joins TRBV11-3 to TRBJ2-7, with D tentatively TRBD1 (6 bases). The CDR3 consists of 13 residues. V lost 3 bases, J lost 5 bases, and 11 bases lay in between. Per germline, CDR1 SGHNT and CDR2 YENEEA. The complete variable domain, with remaining parts taken from reference TRBV11-3 and TRBJ2-7, reads EAGVVQSPRYKIIEKKQPVAFWCNPISGHNTLYWYLQNLGQGPELLIRYENEEAVDDSQLPKDRFSAERLKGVDSTLKIQPAELGDSAVYLCASSFSGDHEQYFGPGTRLTVT.

The J gene is TRBJ1-6, the V gene TRBV11-2; D might be TRBD1 (5 bases). The germline V gene encodes CDR1 SGHAT and CDR2 FQNNGV. V was shortened by 7 bases and J by 14 bases, with 24 bases between the two germline ends. This CDR3 comprises 15 residues. DNA of the CDR3: TGTGCCAGCACCTTGACAGTAGCTTCTGATTGGGCCCTCCACTTT. Amino acid sequence: CASTLTVASDWALHF.

The CDR3 reads CASWGLGEKLFF. The DNA for the CDR3 is TGTGCCAGCTGGGGGCTAGGTGAAAAACTGTTTTTT. V gene TRBV28 combines with J gene TRBJ1-4; perhaps TRBD1 as D (6 bases). The V gene's germline CDR1 is MDHEN and CDR2 SYDVKM. This CDR3 has 12 residues. With 8 bases removed from V and 7 bases from J, the gap between germline ends came to 11 bases.

The rearrangement joins TRBV2 to TRBJ2-2, with 10 bases identical to TRBD2. The germline V gene encodes CDR1 SNHLY and CDR2 FYNNEI. The CDR3 runs 16 residues. With V trimmed by 1 base and J by 5 bases, 4 bases remained unmatched. Here the CDR3 DNA reads TGTGCCAGCAGTGAAGAGAGCGGGGGGGCAACCGGGGAGCTGTTTTTT. The encoded protein is CASSEESGGATGELFF. Filled out from reference TRBV2 and TRBJ2-2, the complete variable domain reads EPEVTQTPSHQVTQMGQEVILRCVPISNHLYFYWYRQILGQKVEFLVSFYNNEISEKSEIFDDQFSVERPDGSNFTLKIRSTKLEDSAMYFCASSEESGGATGELFFGEGSRLTVL.

This chain connects TRBV6-5 to TRBJ2-7, with TRBD1 as a possible D gene (5 bases). The length of the CDR3 is 14 residues. V was shortened by 2 bases and J by 6 bases, with 14 bases between the two germline ends. The germline V gene has CDR1 MNHEY and CDR2 SVGAGI. CDR3 residues: CASSYNRQSGEQYF. The CDR3 DNA sequence: TGTGCCAGCAGTTACAACAGACAGTCAGGCGAGCAGTACTTC.

The V call is TRBV7-9, the J call TRBJ1-5; D not certain. The CDR3 spans 13 residues. The germline V gene has CDR1 SEHNR and CDR2 FQNEAQ (reference sequence). Trimming pared 5 bases from V and 3 bases from J, leaving 8 bases between. This CDR3 is CASSRSLNQPQHF. CDR3 DNA: TGTGCCAGCAGCCGGAGCCTCAATCAGCCCCAGCATTTT.

This clone was detected once. The V and J genes are TRBV5-1 and TRBJ2-7, with D perhaps TRBD1 (6 bases). The germline CDR1 and CDR2 sequences are SGHRS and YFSETQ. This CDR3 is built from 15 residues. V shed 2 bases and J shed 3 bases, with 15 bases lying between them. The CDR3 DNA follows: TGCGCCAGCAGCTTAGCCGGGACATTAAACTACGAGCAGTACTTC. This encodes CASSLAGTLNYEQYF.

V and J are TRBV6-4 and TRBJ2-3, with D tentatively TRBD2 (6 bases). V was clipped by 2 bases and J by 0 bases, with 12 bases between them. Germline V gene sequence: CDR1 MRHNA, CDR2 SNTAGT. This CDR3 is built from 16 residues. CDR3 DNA sequence: TGTGCCAGCAGTGACCCTAGCGAGATGAGCACAGATACGCAGTATTTT. Translation: CASSDPSEMSTDTQYF.

The V gene is TRBV28, the J gene TRBJ2-1, with TRBD2 matching 16 bases. J gave up 12 bases and V 6 bases, and 17 bases lay outside the gene matches. The germline V gene encodes CDR1 MDHEN and CDR2 SYDVKM. This CDR3 comprises 18 residues. The CDR3 protein is CASSLRGGTSGRGGRQFF. In DNA, the CDR3 is TGTGCCAGCAGCCTTCGGGGTGGGACTAGCGGGAGGGGTGGTAGGCAGTTCTTC.

V and J are TRBV7-2 and TRBJ2-1; a possible D gene is TRBD1 (6 bases). V dropped 5 bases and J dropped 9 bases, with 14 bases sitting between them. The CDR3 loop spans 13 amino acids. CDR1 SGHTA and CDR2 FQGNSA come from the germline V gene. The CDR3 loop reads CASSIQGLGEQFF. The CDR3 DNA reads TGTGCCAGCAGCATACAGGGTCTAGGTGAGCAGTTCTTC.

This rearrangement joins TRBV5-6 to TRBJ2-2; no reliable D call. Germline V gene data show CDR1 as SGHDT and CDR2 as YYEEEE. V was shortened by 0 bases and J by 3 bases, with 6 bases between the two germline ends. The CDR3 length is 14 residues. DNA for the CDR3: TGTGCCAGCAGCTTGGTTGGGTACACCGGGGAGCTGTTTTTT. It translates to CASSLVGYTGELFF.

This clone was recorded only once. CDR3 in DNA: TGCGCCAGCAGGACCGATCGAGGGGCTCTATCTGGGGCCAACGTCCTGACTTTC. Translated, it gives CASRTDRGALSGANVLTF. This rearrangement joins TRBV5-1 to TRBJ2-6, with D perhaps matching TRBD1 or TRBD2 (5 bases each). Germline V CDR1 and CDR2: SGHRS, YFSETQ. Trimming left V 5 bases short and J 1 base short, with 19 bases between. This CDR3 comprises 18 residues.

V usage is TRBV9 and J usage is TRBJ1-2; D is unclear. Trimming removed 1 base at V and 0 bases at J, with 7 bases between. CDR1 and CDR2 (germline): SGDLS, YYNGEE. This CDR3 is built from 14 residues. CDR3 region: CASSVSSSNYGYTF. The CDR3 DNA is TGTGCCAGCAGCGTAAGCAGTTCTAACTATGGCTACACCTTC.

In its sample, this clone was seen once. The chain is built from TRBV7-2 and TRBJ1-1; D gene uncertain. V lost 0 bases to trimming and J lost 4 bases, with 15 bases between them. CDR3 length equals 16 residues. Germline values: CDR1 SGHTA, CDR2 FQGNSA. The DNA of the CDR3 is TGTGCCAGCAGCTTAGCATCCCAAACATTAGGCACTGAAGCTTTCTTT. Translating gives CASSLASQTLGTEAFF.

This clone was detected only once. The chain has TRBV5-6 and TRBJ1-1, with 12 bases that match TRBD1. The ends lost 0 bases at V and 4 bases at J; junction bases unmatched: 7. This CDR3 is 17 amino acids long. Germline V gene sequence: CDR1 SGHDT, CDR2 YYEEEE. CDR3 nucleotides: TGTGCCAGCAGCTTGGGGGGACAGGGGGCATTGGGCACTGAAGCTTTCTTT. Its protein is CASSLGGQGALGTEAFF.

The chain joins TRBV6-1 to TRBJ2-7, with 11 bases aligning to TRBD1. Unmatched junction bases numbered 5, after V lost 9 bases and J lost 4 bases. Germline values: CDR1 MNHNS, CDR2 SASEGT. The CDR3 runs 13 residues. CDR3 coding DNA: TGTGCCAGTCACCGGGACAGGGGGTACGAGCAGTACTTC. Protein product: CASHRDRGYEQYF.

V is TRBV7-9 and J is TRBJ2-5; 10 bases map to TRBD2. Germline-derived CDR1 and CDR2 are SEHNR and FQNEAQ (reference sequence). J lost 4 bases, V lost 2 bases, and 1 base had no gene match. The CDR3 covers 14 residues. The CDR3 is CASSLTSGAETQYF. DNA of the CDR3: TGTGCCAGCAGCTTAACTAGCGGGGCAGAGACCCAGTACTTC.

The gene calls are TRBV28 and TRBJ2-7; D possibly matches TRBD1 or TRBD2 (5 bases each). V was shortened by 1 base and J by 1 base, with 17 bases between the two germline ends. Germline V gene sequence: CDR1 MDHEN, CDR2 SYDVKM. The CDR3 has 17 residues. DNA for the CDR3: TGTGCCAGCAGTTTATTGGGCCTACGGGACGGATCCTACGAGCAGTACTTC. Its translation is CASSLLGLRDGSYEQYF.

The J gene is TRBJ2-5, the V gene TRBV10-2, with no clear D. The CDR3 is made up of 15 amino acids. CDR1 WSHSY and CDR2 SAAADI come from the germline V gene. Deletions cut 2 bases from V and 1 base from J, with 11 bases between. CDR3 sequence reads: CASSEHVDIQETQYF. The CDR3 DNA reads as TGCGCCAGCAGTGAGCATGTAGATATCCAAGAGACCCAGTACTTC.